This T cell receptor (beta chain) was identified during a study of PD-1 blockade in classical Hodgkin lymphoma. Study-level points and caveats: Whatever underlies the repertoire differences (possibly disease activity or prior therapy) remains undefined. Diminished baseline TCR diversity has been reported in newly diagnosed patients relative to healthy donors.

Specified time point: newly diagnosed, previously untreated cHL patient sample. Peripheral samples used as comparators were newly diagnosed, untreated classical Hodgkin lymphoma PBMCs. CDR1 MNHNY and CDR2 SVGAGI come from the germline V gene (reference sequence). The length of the CDR3 is 14 residues. Losses at the gene ends were 0 bases for V and 10 bases for J; bases not matched to a gene: 4. Measured with immunoSEQ multiplex PCR; TCRdb has only the in-frame clones, and not every one. The sample has approximately 45,000 clones, roughly 90% seen once. As regards this clone: What it binds is not known.

Input material: peripheral blood mononuclear cells (PBMCs). The V gene is TRBV6-6, the J gene TRBJ1-5, with 9 bases matching TRBD1. The sequence came from a human donor with classical Hodgkin lymphoma. CDR3 bases: TGTGCCAGCAGTTACTCCGGGACAGGGAATCCCCAGCATTTT. Translated: CASSYSGTGNPQHF.